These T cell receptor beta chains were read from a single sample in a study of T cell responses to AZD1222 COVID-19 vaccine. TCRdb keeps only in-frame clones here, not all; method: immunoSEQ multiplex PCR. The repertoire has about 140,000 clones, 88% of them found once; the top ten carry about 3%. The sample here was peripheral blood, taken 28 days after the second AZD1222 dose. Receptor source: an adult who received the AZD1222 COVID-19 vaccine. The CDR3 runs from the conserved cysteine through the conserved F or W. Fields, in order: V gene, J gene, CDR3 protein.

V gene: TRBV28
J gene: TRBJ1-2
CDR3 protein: CASRRTGANYGYTF

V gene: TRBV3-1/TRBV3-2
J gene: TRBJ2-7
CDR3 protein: CASSQSGGRGEQYF

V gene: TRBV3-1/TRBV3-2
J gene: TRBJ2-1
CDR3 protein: CASSPQKTTYNEQFF

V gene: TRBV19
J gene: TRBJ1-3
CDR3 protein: CASRSSERNTIYF

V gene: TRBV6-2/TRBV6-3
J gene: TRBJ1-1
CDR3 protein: CASSEKGADTEAFF

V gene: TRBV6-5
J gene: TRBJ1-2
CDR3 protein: CASSYSVSNYGYTF

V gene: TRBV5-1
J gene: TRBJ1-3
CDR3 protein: CASSVTTGAGNTIYF

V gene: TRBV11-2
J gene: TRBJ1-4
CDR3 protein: CASGSTNEKLFF

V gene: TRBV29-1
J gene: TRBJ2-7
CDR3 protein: CSVGWGYEQYF

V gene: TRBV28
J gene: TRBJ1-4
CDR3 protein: CASSPWTGVNEKLFF

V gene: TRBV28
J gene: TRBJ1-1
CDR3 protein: CASSFTRYTEAFF

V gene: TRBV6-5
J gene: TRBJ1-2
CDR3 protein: CASKLQGTEGYTF

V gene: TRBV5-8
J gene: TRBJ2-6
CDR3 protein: CASSRQVSGANVLTF

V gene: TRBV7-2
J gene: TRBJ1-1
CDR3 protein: CASSLALEGYEAFF

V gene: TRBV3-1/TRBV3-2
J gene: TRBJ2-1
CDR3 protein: CASSPQGILDNEQFF

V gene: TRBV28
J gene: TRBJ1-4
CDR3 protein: CASTSRDEKLFF

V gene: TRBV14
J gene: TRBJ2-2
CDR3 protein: CASSTLLGSSTGELFF

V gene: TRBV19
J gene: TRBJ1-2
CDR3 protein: CASSIDNTGSGYTF

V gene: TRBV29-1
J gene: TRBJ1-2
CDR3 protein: CSVLSQRNYGYTF

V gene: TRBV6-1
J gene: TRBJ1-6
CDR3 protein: CASSELYRNSPLHF

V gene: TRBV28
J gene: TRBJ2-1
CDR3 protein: CASSSSGLSSYNEQFF

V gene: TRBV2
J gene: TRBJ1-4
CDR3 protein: CASSARGPYEKLFF

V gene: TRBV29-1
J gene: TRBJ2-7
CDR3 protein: CSVEDYGREGYEQYF

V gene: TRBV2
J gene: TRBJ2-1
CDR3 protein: CASRTRPGYNEQFF

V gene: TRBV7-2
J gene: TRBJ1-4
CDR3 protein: CASSLDPGARTNEKLFF

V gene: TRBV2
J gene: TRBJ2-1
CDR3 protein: CASRGTGTEQFF

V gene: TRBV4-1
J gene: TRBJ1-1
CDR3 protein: CASSLDRGVYGTGAEAFF

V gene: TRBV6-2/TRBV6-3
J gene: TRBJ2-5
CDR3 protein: CASSRQPQTQYF

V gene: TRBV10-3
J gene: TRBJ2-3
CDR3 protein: CAISGDRGGVSDTQYF

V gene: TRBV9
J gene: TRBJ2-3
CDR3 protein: CASSLSRQGGTDTQYF

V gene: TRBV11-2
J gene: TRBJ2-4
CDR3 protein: CASSLTRLDKNIQYF

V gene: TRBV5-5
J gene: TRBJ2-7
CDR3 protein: CASSVEDEQYF

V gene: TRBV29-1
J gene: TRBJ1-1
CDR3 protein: CSVEGTGGTEAFF

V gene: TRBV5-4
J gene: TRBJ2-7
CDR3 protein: CASSARTGGIYEQYF

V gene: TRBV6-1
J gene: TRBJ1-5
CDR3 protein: CASSAADRGSNQPQHF

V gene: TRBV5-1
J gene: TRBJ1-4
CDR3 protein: CASSLGTENEKLFF

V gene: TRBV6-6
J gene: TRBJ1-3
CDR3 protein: CASSQGGNTIYF

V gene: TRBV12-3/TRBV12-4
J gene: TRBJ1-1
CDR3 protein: CASSLLYTEAFF

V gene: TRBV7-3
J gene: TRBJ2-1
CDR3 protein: CASSPRSLAGGRLREQFF

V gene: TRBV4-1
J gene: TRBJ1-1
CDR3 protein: CASSRGQGVSTEAFF

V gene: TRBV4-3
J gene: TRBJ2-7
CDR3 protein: CASSQEVGRTEQYF

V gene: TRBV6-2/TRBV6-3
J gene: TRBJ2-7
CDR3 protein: CASSRRGEDEQYF

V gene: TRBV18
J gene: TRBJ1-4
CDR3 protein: CASSPNRAGANEKLFF

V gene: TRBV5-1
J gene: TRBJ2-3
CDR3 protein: CASSPKPPLDTQYF

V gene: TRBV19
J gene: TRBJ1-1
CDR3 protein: CASSDQGKRTEAFF